The 31 T cell receptor beta chains in this list originate from one sample, sequenced in a study of blood T cell repertoires in COVID-19. Repertoires were generated with immunoSEQ multiplex PCR, while TCRdb's copy carries only in-frame clones and drops some. Of roughly 38,000 clones in the sample, 70% to 90% were seen once. The sequencing input was peripheral blood. Source of these receptors: a human donor in a cohort sampled during active COVID-19.

This chain uses TRBV28 with TRBJ1-1; 8 bases are shared with TRBD1. CDR1 and CDR2 (germline): MDHEN, SYDVKM. Trimming removed 7 bases from V and 9 bases from J; junction bases left unmatched: 10. The CDR3 contains 13 residues. CDR3 in amino acids: CASTQQGELKAFF. The CDR3 coding sequence is TGTGCCAGCACCCAACAGGGGGAACTAAAAGCTTTCTTT.

This sequence joins TRBV7-2 and TRBJ2-3, with a tentative D call TRBD2 (6 bases). Per the germline V gene, CDR1 is SGHTA and CDR2 is FQGNSA. This CDR3 has 13 amino acids. Trimming removed 4 bases from V and 3 bases from J, with 8 bases in between. Written as DNA, the CDR3 is TGTGCCAGCAGCTACCGGGAGACAGATACGCAGTATTTT. This codes for CASSYRETDTQYF.

The chain has TRBV5-4 and TRBJ2-3; 7 bases are shared with TRBD2. This CDR3 comprises 16 residues. V shed 3 bases and J 3 bases; nucleotides not matched to a gene: 10. Germline V gene lookup returns CDR1 SGHNT and CDR2 YYREEE (reference sequence). CDR3 sequence (DNA): TGTGCCAGCAGCTCGGAAGCGGGGAGTGGGACAGATACGCAGTATTTT. Translation gives CASSSEAGSGTDTQYF. Variable domain in full (rest from reference TRBV5-4 and TRBJ2-3): ETGVTQSPTHLIKTRGQQVTLRCSSQSGHNTVSWYQQALGQGPQFIFQYYREEENGRGNFPPRFSGLQFPNYSSELNVNALELDDSALYLCASSSEAGSGTDTQYFGPGTRLTVL.

V gene TRBV29-1 combines with J gene TRBJ1-2; 7 positions match TRBD1. Trimming cost V 2 bases and J 8 bases; bases outside gene matches: 8. The CDR3 contains 13 residues. Germline V gene sequence: CDR1 SQVTM, CDR2 ANQGSEA. The CDR3 region is CSVETTGLGGYTF. For the CDR3, the DNA is TGCAGCGTTGAAACGACAGGGTTGGGGGGCTACACCTTC.

The chain combines TRBV5-1 with TRBJ1-1, with 9 positions matching TRBD1. J lost 3 bases, V lost 4 bases, and 4 bases had no gene match. Germline V CDR1 and CDR2: SGHRS, YFSETQ. The CDR3 runs to 14 residues. CDR3: CASSADRGDTEAFF. CDR3 sequence (DNA): TGCGCCAGCAGCGCGGACAGGGGAGACACTGAAGCTTTCTTT.

This chain links TRBV7-2 with TRBJ1-1; D not certain. Germline-derived CDR1 and CDR2 are SGHTA and FQGNSA. Between the trimmed V and J ends, which lost 3 bases and 0 bases, there was a span of 5 bases. CDR3 length: 13 residues. CDR3: CASSFGLNTEAFF. The CDR3 nucleotides read TGTGCCAGCAGCTTTGGGCTGAACACTGAAGCTTTCTTT.

The chain recombines TRBV24-1 with TRBJ1-2; D is unresolved. This CDR3 spans 13 amino acids. V was clipped by 3 bases and J by 4 bases, with 8 bases between them. CDR1 and CDR2 from the germline V gene are KGHDR and SFDVKD. The CDR3 region is CATSDEGFYGYTF. CDR3 DNA sequence: TGTGCCACCAGTGATGAGGGATTCTATGGCTACACCTTC.

V and J are TRBV30 and TRBJ1-2; D is uncertain. Germline values: CDR1 GTSNPN, CDR2 SVGIG (reference sequence). Trimming removed 4 bases at V and 2 bases at J, with 8 bases between. The length of the CDR3 is 12 residues. The CDR3: CAWTVTNYGYTF. Here the CDR3 DNA reads TGTGCCTGGACAGTAACAAACTATGGCTACACCTTC.

J is TRBJ2-2 and V is TRBV10-2, with TRBD1 identical over 7 bases. The J segment lost 3 bases and the V segment lost 7 bases, leaving 5 bases of the junction unmatched. CDR1 and CDR2 (germline): WSHSY, SAAADI. The CDR3 consists of 14 residues. The CDR3, as DNA: TGCGCCAGCAAGGACAGGCTCTACACCGGGGAGCTGTTTTTT. Its translation: CASKDRLYTGELFF.

In this sample, this clone turned up once. The rearrangement joins TRBV6-1 to TRBJ2-5; the D gene is possibly TRBD2 (6 bases). The CDR3 has 15 residues. CDR1 and CDR2 from the germline V gene are MNHNS and SASEGT. V lost 1 base, J lost 4 bases, and 13 bases lay in between. The DNA of the CDR3 is TGTGCCAGCAGTGAAGATGGGGAGGTGGGAGAGACCCAGTACTTC. This codes for CASSEDGEVGETQYF.

This chain connects TRBV12-3 or TRBV12-4 to TRBJ2-5; perhaps TRBD2 as D (5 bases). V was clipped by 11 bases and J by 9 bases, with 16 bases between them. CDR3 size: 11 residues. CDR3 sequence (DNA): TGTGCCTCCCAAATTGGACTTTCCCAGTACTTC. This codes for CASQIGLSQYF.

This clone was picked up one time. CDR3 nucleotides: TGCGCCAGCGCCACTAGCGGGGTAGCAGATACGCAGTATTTT. Encoded protein: CASATSGVADTQYF. The V and J genes are TRBV5-1 and TRBJ2-3, with 10 bases lining up with TRBD2. The CDR3 has 14 residues. Germline lookup yields CDR1 SGHRS and CDR2 YFSETQ. J gave up 4 bases and V 7 bases, and 6 bases lay outside the gene matches. The full variable domain, completed using reference TRBV5-1 and TRBJ2-3, is KAGVTQTPRYLIKTRGQQVTLSCSPISGHRSVSWYQQTPGQGLQFLFEYFSETQRNKGNFPGRFSGRQFSNSRSEMNVSTLELGDSALYLCASATSGVADTQYFGPGTRLTVL.

V usage is TRBV2 and J usage is TRBJ1-1; D call uncertain. V was shortened by 5 bases and J by 5 bases, with 18 bases between the two germline ends. The CDR3 extends over 15 amino acids. CDR1 and CDR2 (germline): SNHLY, FYNNEI. The CDR3 loop is CASSQDIVGGTEAFF. The CDR3 bases are TGTGCCAGCAGTCAAGACATCGTGGGAGGGACTGAAGCTTTCTTT.

The chain recombines TRBV5-4 with TRBJ1-4, with D unclear. Germline lookup yields CDR1 SGHNT and CDR2 YYREEE (reference sequence). CDR3 length: 15 amino acids. V lost 4 bases, J lost 5 bases, and 15 bases lay in between. Written as DNA, the CDR3 is TGTGCCAGCAGCCTCAACCAGGTTCACAATGAAAAACTGTTTTTT. Translation gives CASSLNQVHNEKLFF.

This chain connects TRBV5-6 to TRBJ2-2, with D perhaps matching TRBD2 (5 bases). The CDR3 spans 15 residues. CDR1 and CDR2 from the germline V gene are SGHDT and YYEEEE. The V and J ends lost 1 base and 5 bases respectively, with 12 bases between them. This CDR3 is CASSLIGDMTGELFF. As DNA, the CDR3 is TGTGCCAGCAGCTTGATCGGGGATATGACCGGGGAGCTGTTTTTT.

The V call is TRBV25-1, the J call TRBJ1-4; a weak D match, TRBD1 (6 bases). Deletions cut 3 bases from V and 6 bases from J, with 17 bases between. From germline, CDR1 is MGHDK and CDR2 SYGVNS. The CDR3 contains 16 residues. The CDR3 reads CASSDLPNSGDEKLFF. In DNA, the CDR3 is TGTGCCAGCAGTGATCTACCAAATTCAGGGGATGAAAAACTGTTTTTT.

This clone has just a few counts. This chain joins TRBV18 and TRBJ2-5; 8 nucleotides align to TRBD2. This CDR3 spans 14 amino acids. Germline CDR1 is KGHSH and CDR2 is LQKENI. The V and J ends lost 1 base and 5 bases, in that order; junction bases with no gene match: 3. CDR3 amino acids: CASSPLSGGETQYF. The CDR3 DNA sequence: TGTGCCAGCTCACCACTAAGCGGGGGTGAGACCCAGTACTTC. The variable domain in full, with the rest retrieved from reference TRBV18 and TRBJ2-5, is NAGVMQNPRHLVRRRGQEARLRCSPMKGHSHVYWYRQLPEEGLKFMVYLQKENIIDESGMPKERFSAEFPKEGPSILRIQQVVRGDSAAYFCASSPLSGGETQYFGPGTRLLVL.

The rearrangement uses TRBV19 and TRBJ2-3; 7 bases map to TRBD1. J lost 0 bases, V lost 6 bases, and 12 bases had no gene match. This CDR3 comprises 17 residues. Germline V gene sequence: CDR1 LNHDA, CDR2 SQIVND (reference sequence). The CDR3 sequence: CASSQGGQIYSTDTQYF. As DNA, the CDR3 is TGTGCCAGTAGCCAAGGGGGACAGATTTATAGCACAGATACGCAGTATTTT.

This rearrangement joins TRBV7-3 to TRBJ2-5, with 11 bases aligning to TRBD2. The CDR3 contains 15 residues. V dropped 5 bases and J dropped 2; count of bases not matched to a gene: 4. CDR1 is SGHTA and CDR2 is FQGTGA in the germline V gene. This chain's CDR3 is CASSTTSGTQETQYF. DNA for the CDR3: TGTGCCAGCAGCACGACTAGCGGGACACAAGAGACCCAGTACTTC.

The V call is TRBV27, the J call TRBJ1-2; 10 bases line up with TRBD1. This CDR3 comprises 14 residues. Trimming at V came to 3 bases and at J to 5 bases, leaving 3 bases not matched to a gene. Germline V lookup: CDR1 MNHEY, CDR2 SMNVEV (reference sequence). The CDR3 reads CASSFRQGAYGYTF. Written as DNA, the CDR3 is TGTGCCAGCAGTTTTCGACAGGGGGCGTATGGCTACACCTTC.

The gene calls are TRBV3-1 (or the pseudogene TRBV3-2) and TRBJ2-2; 11 positions agree with TRBD2. CDR1 is LGHDT, CDR2 YNNKEL, per germline (reference sequence). The CDR3 spans 17 residues. Trimming removed 2 bases from V and 1 base from J; junction bases left unmatched: 3. CDR3 region: CASSQLAGGLNTGELFF. CDR3 in DNA: TGTGCCAGCAGCCAACTAGCGGGGGGTTTGAACACCGGGGAGCTGTTTTTT.

This chain joins TRBV4-2 and TRBJ1-4; a weak D match, TRBD1 (5 bases). V lost 1 base and J lost 0, with 6 bases in between. Germline assignment: CDR1 LGHNA and CDR2 YNFKEQ. The CDR3 sequence is 15 residues long. DNA for the CDR3: TGTGCCAGCAGCCAAGGGGGGGCAACTAATGAAAAACTGTTTTTT. It translates to CASSQGGATNEKLFF.

This clone is deemed medium-sized. The chain links TRBV6-5 to TRBJ1-2, with D possibly being TRBD1 (5 bases). From germline, CDR1 is MNHEY and CDR2 SVGAGI. Trimming removed 4 bases at V and 8 bases at J, with 17 bases between. This CDR3 region has 14 residues. As DNA, the CDR3 is TGTGCCAGCAGTTCCAGAGTGGGGCAACGGGGCTACACCTTC. Translating it yields CASSSRVGQRGYTF.

The chain has TRBV7-9 and TRBJ2-7, with D possibly being TRBD1 (5 bases). This CDR3 is 13 amino acids long. CDR1 SEHNR and CDR2 FQNEAQ come from the germline V gene (reference sequence). Between the trimmed V and J ends, which lost 6 bases and 5 bases, there was a span of 14 bases. CDR3 nucleotides: TGTGCCAGCAGTCGCCAGGGTGTACACGAGCAGTACTTC. This encodes CASSRQGVHEQYF.

This clone qualifies as medium-sized (0.01 to 0.1%). The chain recombines TRBV10-1 with TRBJ1-2; no clear D gene. Germline V lookup: CDR1 WNHNN, CDR2 SYGVQD (reference sequence). The CDR3 covers 10 residues. V lost 11 bases, J lost 7 bases, and 11 bases lay in between. CDR3 sequence reads: CAHPRGGYTF. The CDR3 region has the DNA TGCGCCCACCCGCGGGGTGGCTACACCTTC.

Written as DNA, the CDR3 is TGTGCCAGCAGTGCACAGGGTAGAGACACTGAAGCTTTCTTT. Its translation is CASSAQGRDTEAFF. J is TRBJ1-1 and V is TRBV3-1 (or the pseudogene TRBV3-2); a possible D gene is TRBD1 (6 bases). The CDR3 sequence is 14 residues long. Trimming left V 6 bases short and J 3 bases short, with 14 bases between. The germline V gene encodes CDR1 LGHDT and CDR2 YNNKEL (reference sequence).

The chain uses TRBV6-5 and TRBJ2-7; 7 bases align to TRBD2. This CDR3 spans 15 amino acids. Trimming at V came to 6 bases and at J to 2 bases, leaving 10 bases not matched to a gene. CDR1 and CDR2 (germline): MNHEY, SVGAGI. For the CDR3, the DNA is TGTGCCAGCAGCACCATGGGGGGGAGGCCCTACGAGCAGTACTTC. It is translated as CASSTMGGRPYEQYF.

The V call is TRBV24-1, the J call TRBJ2-5, with 10 bases aligning to TRBD2. Looked up from germline, CDR1 is KGHDR and CDR2 is SFDVKD. The CDR3 has 15 residues. Unmatched junction bases numbered 3, after V lost 2 bases and J lost 4 bases. CDR3 coding DNA: TGTGCCACCAGTGATTCCCAGCGGGGGGGAGAGACCCAGTACTTC. It codes for CATSDSQRGGETQYF.

There are a few counts of this clone. The V and J genes are TRBV10-3 and TRBJ2-1; D not resolved. This CDR3 comprises 13 residues. V was shortened by 4 bases and J by 9 bases, with 13 bases between the two germline ends. The germline V gene encodes CDR1 ENHRY and CDR2 SYGVKD. Written as DNA, the CDR3 is TGTGCCATCAGTGCGCCTAGACTGGCTGAGCAGTTCTTC. Its translation is CAISAPRLAEQFF.

This clone occurred once. V gene TRBV6-2 or TRBV6-3 combines with J gene TRBJ1-5; 10 bases agree with TRBD1. CDR1 and CDR2 from the germline V gene are MNHEY and SVGEGT. The CDR3 consists of 17 residues. V shed 1 base, J shed 6 bases, and the junction held 9 bases outside the gene matches. CDR3: CASSYFLGQGDIQPQHF. CDR3 DNA sequence: TGTGCCAGCAGTTACTTCCTAGGACAGGGGGATATTCAGCCCCAGCATTTT.

This clone has just a few counts. J is TRBJ1-2 and V is TRBV6-1, with a tentative D call TRBD1 (6 bases). CDR3 length: 12 residues. V gave up 3 bases and J gave up 8 bases, with 10 bases separating them. Germline V gene sequence: CDR1 MNHNS, CDR2 SASEGT. The CDR3: CASSERGIGYTF. CDR3 in DNA: TGTGCCAGCAGTGAGAGGGGGATCGGCTACACCTTC.